The 15 T cell receptor beta chains listed next were all sequenced from one sample in a study of neurological immune-mediated disorders. TCRdb recomputed calls from the 5' RACE reads with MiXCR, one row per CDR3 protein. The sample shows roughly 50,000 distinct CDR3 sequences, about a tenth of them seen only once. The sample was PBMCs. The receptors stem from a man between 65 and 85 years old with HTLV-1-associated myelopathy (HAM/TSP).

This clonotype has at least ten counts. The chain links TRBV5-1 to TRBJ2-7, with 16 positions matching TRBD2. After removal of 4 bases from V and 7 bases from J, the junction contained 8 bases not matched to a gene. Germline V gives CDR1 SGHRS, CDR2 YFSETQ. The CDR3 sequence is 16 residues long. The CDR3 is CASSAPGLAGGTEQYF. The CDR3 DNA follows: TGCGCCAGCAGCGCTCCGGGACTAGCGGGAGGGACGGAGCAGTACTTC. Drawing the rest from reference TRBV5-1 and TRBJ2-7, the complete variable domain is KAGVTQTPRYLIKTRGQQVTLSCSPISGHRSVSWYQQTPGQGLQFLFEYFSETQRNKGNFPGRFSGRQFSNSRSEMNVSTLELGDSALYLCASSAPGLAGGTEQYFGPGTRLTVT.

This clonotype was counted many times. The chain links TRBV5-1 to TRBJ2-3; no reliable D call. Deletions cut 0 bases from V and 4 bases from J, with 12 bases between. The CDR3 extends over 15 amino acids. Germline V gene lookup returns CDR1 SGHRS and CDR2 YFSETQ. The CDR3 reads CASSLDPLRPDTQYF. For the CDR3, the DNA is TGCGCCAGCAGCTTGGACCCCTTGCGACCAGATACGCAGTATTTT.

This clonotype was found many times. The chain is built from TRBV28 and TRBJ1-5; 7 nucleotides align to TRBD1. The CDR3 sequence is 17 residues long. V gave up 5 bases and J gave up 0 bases; unmatched junction bases: 10. CDR1 MDHEN and CDR2 SYDVKM come from the germline V gene. In DNA form, the CDR3 reads TGTGCCAGCAGTACGACAGGGATGGGGGTTAGCAATCAGCCCCAGCATTTT. Encoded protein: CASSTTGMGVSNQPQHF.

The table lists this clonotype with many counts. The CDR3 DNA is TGTGCCAGCAGCTTGGCTCTCCGGTCGAACACCGGGGAGCTGTTTTTT. Translating gives CASSLALRSNTGELFF. The chain has TRBV5-5 and TRBJ2-2; D is undetermined. Trimming took off 0 bases at V and 0 bases at J, with 9 bases between the two ends. Germline values: CDR1 SGHKS, CDR2 YYEKEE (reference sequence). The CDR3 has 16 residues.

A word on this clonotype: A much larger clone differs by one base, so this may be a read error. The DNA of the CDR3 is TGCAGTGCTAGAGTCGACGACACCTACCACCAGCATTTT. Its protein is CSARVDDTYHQHF. The chain has TRBV20-1 and TRBJ1-5; D is undetermined. Germline CDR1 DFQATT, CDR2 SNEGSKA (reference sequence). Trimming removed 1 base at V and 12 bases at J, with 16 bases between. The CDR3 spans 13 residues.

This clonotype showed up many times. V and J are TRBV4-1 and TRBJ1-5; D gene ambiguous. Per germline, CDR1 MGHRA and CDR2 YSYEKL. V shed 1 base and J shed 9 bases, with 7 bases lying between them. The CDR3 has 12 residues. In DNA form, the CDR3 reads TGCGCCAGCAGCCAAGCGGGGTCGCCCCAGCATTTT. Its translation is CASSQAGSPQHF.

Ten or more counts support this clonotype. V is TRBV5-1 and J is TRBJ2-7; possible D gene TRBD1, 6 bases. V dropped 4 bases and J dropped 6 bases, with 17 bases sitting between them. CDR1 and CDR2 (germline): SGHRS, YFSETQ. CDR3 length equals 14 residues. Here the CDR3 reads CASSTGDTKIEQYF. The CDR3 DNA sequence: TGCGCCAGCAGCACTGGGGACACCAAAATCGAGCAGTACTTC.

This clonotype has at least ten counts. The V gene is TRBV7-9, the J gene TRBJ2-3, with TRBD2 identical over 14 bases. From germline, CDR1 is SEHNR and CDR2 FQNEAQ (reference sequence). CDR3 length: 19 residues. V dropped 5 bases and J dropped 4; count of bases not matched to a gene: 14. CDR3 sequence reads: CASSPLTPGTSGSADTQYF. In DNA form, the CDR3 reads TGTGCCAGCAGCCCTCTTACGCCTGGGACTAGCGGGAGCGCAGATACGCAGTATTTT. The complete variable domain, with remaining parts taken from reference TRBV7-9 and TRBJ2-3, reads DTGVSQNPRHKITKRGQNVTFRCDPISEHNRLYWYRQTLGQGPEFLTYFQNEAQLEKSRLLSDRFSAERPKGSFSTLEIQRTEQGDSAMYLCASSPLTPGTSGSADTQYFGPGTRLTVL.

This clonotype appeared many times. The chain uses TRBV10-3 and TRBJ1-5; TRBD1 might be the D (6 bases). Deletions cut 7 bases from V and 4 bases from J, with 14 bases between. Germline V gene lookup returns CDR1 ENHRY and CDR2 SYGVKD. The CDR3 is made up of 14 amino acids. This CDR3 reads CAIKPGANNQPQHF. CDR3 nucleotide sequence: TGTGCCATCAAGCCAGGGGCTAATAATCAGCCCCAGCATTTT.

The J gene is TRBJ2-3, the V gene TRBV27, with 11 nucleotides matching TRBD2. V lost 4 bases, J lost 5 bases, and 14 bases stayed unmatched. This CDR3 has 18 amino acids. CDR1 and CDR2 (germline): MNHEY, SMNVEV (reference sequence). Here the CDR3 reads CASSSNQPETSGIDTQYF. CDR3 sequence (DNA): TGTGCCAGCAGTTCAAACCAACCCGAGACTAGCGGGATAGATACGCAGTATTTT.

Many counts were recorded for this clonotype. The chain couples TRBV5-1 to TRBJ2-5, with TRBD1 matching over 8 bases. This CDR3 region has 15 residues. V gave up 1 base and J gave up 2 bases; unmatched junction bases: 4. Germline V gene lookup returns CDR1 SGHRS and CDR2 YFSETQ. CDR3 residues: CASSLWGQEQETQYF. DNA of the CDR3: TGCGCCAGCAGCTTGTGGGGACAGGAACAAGAGACCCAGTACTTC. Complete variable domain (other parts from reference TRBV5-1 and TRBJ2-5): KAGVTQTPRYLIKTRGQQVTLSCSPISGHRSVSWYQQTPGQGLQFLFEYFSETQRNKGNFPGRFSGRQFSNSRSEMNVSTLELGDSALYLCASSLWGQEQETQYFGPGTRLLVL.

The chain links TRBV12-3 or TRBV12-4 to TRBJ2-5; 12 bases fit TRBD2. This CDR3 is 15 amino acids long. V trimming: 6 bases; J trimming: 5 bases; junction bases outside the gene matches: 7. This CDR3 reads CASSRLAGAGETQYF. DNA for the CDR3: TGTGCCAGCAGCCGACTAGCGGGAGCGGGGGAGACCCAGTACTTC.

This clonotype was seen at least ten times. This sequence joins TRBV12-3 or TRBV12-4 and TRBJ2-3; tentative D call: TRBD2 (6 bases). The CDR3 totals 15 residues. V lost 6 bases and J 6 bases, leaving 19 bases between the germline ends. CDR3: CASRPGPPEGDTQYF. DNA for the CDR3: TGTGCCAGCAGACCCGGCCCCCCGGAGGGTGATACGCAGTATTTT.

In its sample, this clonotype was seen many times. The chain combines TRBV7-2 with TRBJ1-1, with D possibly matching TRBD1 (5 bases). V was clipped by 0 bases and J by 5 bases, with 7 bases between them. The germline CDR1 and CDR2 sequences are SGHTA and FQGNSA. This CDR3 spans 13 amino acids. In DNA, the CDR3 is TGTGCCAGCAGCTTAGCATGGGGGACTGAAGCTTTCTTT. This encodes CASSLAWGTEAFF.

This clonotype was recorded at least ten times. V usage is TRBV5-1 and J usage is TRBJ2-3; no reliable D call. The V gene lost 0 bases and the J gene lost 0 bases, with 11 bases spanning the gap. The germline CDR1 and CDR2 sequences are SGHRS and YFSETQ. The CDR3 length is 16 residues. This chain's CDR3 is CASSLDSRASTDTQYF. The CDR3 region has the DNA TGCGCCAGCAGCTTGGACAGCCGTGCTAGCACAGATACGCAGTATTTT.